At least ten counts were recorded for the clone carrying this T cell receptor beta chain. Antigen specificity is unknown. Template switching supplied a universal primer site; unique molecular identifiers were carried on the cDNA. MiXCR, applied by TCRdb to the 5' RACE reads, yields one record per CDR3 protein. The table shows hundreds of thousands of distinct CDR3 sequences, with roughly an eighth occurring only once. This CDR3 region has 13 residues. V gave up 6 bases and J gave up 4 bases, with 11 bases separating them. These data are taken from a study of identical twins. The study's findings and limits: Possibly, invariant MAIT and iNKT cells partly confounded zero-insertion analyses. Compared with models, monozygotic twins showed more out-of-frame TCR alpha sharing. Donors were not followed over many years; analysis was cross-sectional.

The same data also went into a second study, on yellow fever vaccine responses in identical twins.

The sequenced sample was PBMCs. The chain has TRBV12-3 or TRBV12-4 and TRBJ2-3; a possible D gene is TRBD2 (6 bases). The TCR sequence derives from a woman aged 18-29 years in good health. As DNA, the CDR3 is TGTGCCAGCAGGAAGGGCGGGGCAGATACGCAGTATTTT. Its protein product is CASRKGGADTQYF.